This section outlines one TCR beta chain sequence together with its context. Its specificity is not known. The sample originates from a study of cytomegalovirus exposure and HLA in healthy donors. Regarding the study as a whole: When a later analysis compared HLA-associated TCR beta chains with equally common others, the HLA-associated chains turned out to be more clonally expanded and to have lower generation probabilities. Indistinguishable V segments such as TRBV6-2 and TRBV6-3 were excluded.

CDR1 is SGHAT and CDR2 is FQNNGV in the germline V gene. The CDR3 runs 11 residues. V was cut by 2 bases and J by 8 bases, with 6 bases left in between. The PCR ran on 60 Vbeta and 13 Jbeta primers. Clones were sequenced by immunoSEQ multiplex PCR, and TCRdb holds only the in-frame ones, with some missing. This sample has 150,000 or so clones, with roughly four fifths found just once. The TCR was taken from a female donor in good health and CMV-seronegative. Sequencing was done on a sample of PBMCs. The V and J genes are TRBV11-2 and TRBJ1-2; D not certain. The CDR3 loop reads CASSLTGGYTF. The CDR3 DNA follows: TGTGCCAGCAGCTTAACGGGAGGCTACACCTTC.